These 20 T cell receptor beta chains originate from one sample sequenced in a study of beta chain features in type 1 diabetes. Study results and caveats: In all four CD4+ subsets, TCRB CDR3 length was significantly, moderately reduced in type 1 diabetes.

The study reverse transcribed the entire isolated RNA, so it sequenced expressed TCRB transcripts. The data were produced by immunoSEQ multiplex PCR, yet TCRdb's version contains in-frame clones alone and is incomplete. The data contain about 300,000 clones, roughly 13% of them seen just once; the ten biggest clones take up roughly 0.015%. Their antigens are not known. The sequencing sample was made of naive CD4+ T cells from blood. The source of these receptors is a woman under 30 with type 1 diabetes.

The chain has TRBV30 and TRBJ1-2; 9 bases align to TRBD1. The CDR3 is made up of 13 amino acids. CDR1 is GTSNPN, CDR2 SVGIG, per germline (reference sequence). V dropped 2 bases and J dropped 7; count of bases not matched to a gene: 5. CDR3 protein: CAWSTGQGRGYTF. CDR3 bases: TGTGCCTGGAGTACGGGACAGGGTCGTGGCTACACCTTC.

The table lists this clone with a few counts. The genes are TRBV7-2 and TRBJ1-5, with 7 bases identical to TRBD1. Germline CDR1 is SGHTA and CDR2 is FQGNSA. With V trimmed by 5 bases and J by 7 bases, 5 bases remained unmatched. This CDR3 has 13 residues. The CDR3 here is CASSAYRGQPQHF. The CDR3 DNA reads TGTGCCAGCAGCGCATACAGGGGCCAGCCCCAGCATTTT.

This clone came up a few times. CDR3 region: CASSSRVITDTQYF. The CDR3 nucleotides are TGTGCCAGCAGCTCCCGGGTGATCACAGATACGCAGTATTTT. The chain has TRBV7-7 and TRBJ2-3; D ambiguous. This CDR3 has 14 residues. V was trimmed by 4 bases and J by 2 bases, leaving 10 bases between them. Germline loops: CDR1 SSHAT, CDR2 FNYEAQ (reference sequence).

The chain carries TRBV5-1 and TRBJ2-3; 7 bases map to TRBD1. The junction had 6 bases not matched to a gene; V was cut back by 5 bases and J by 3 bases. The germline CDR1 and CDR2 sequences are SGHRS and YFSETQ. The CDR3 totals 14 residues. The CDR3 bases are TGCGCCAGCAGACCAGAACAGGGGACAGATACGCAGTATTTT. It specifies CASRPEQGTDTQYF.

The chain combines TRBV18 with TRBJ2-3; 9 bases align to TRBD2. Germline V gives CDR1 KGHSH, CDR2 LQKENI. J gave up 4 bases and V 4 bases, and 9 bases lay outside the gene matches. CDR3 length: 16 residues. The CDR3 protein is CASSLLVSGSADTQYF. CDR3 DNA: TGTGCCAGCTCACTACTCGTTAGCGGGAGTGCAGATACGCAGTATTTT.

This chain connects TRBV6-5 to TRBJ2-7; TRBD2 matches at 7 bases. The CDR3 contains 15 residues. The germline gives CDR1 MNHEY, CDR2 SVGAGI. V lost 2 bases, J lost 2 bases, and 6 bases stayed unmatched. CDR3 in amino acids: CASSYASSGAYEQYF. CDR3 bases: TGTGCCAGCAGTTACGCGTCTAGCGGAGCCTACGAGCAGTACTTC.

This chain connects TRBV27 to TRBJ2-2; D is unresolved. Trimming left V 4 bases short and J 3 bases short, with 9 bases between. Germline CDR1 is MNHEY and CDR2 is SMNVEV (reference sequence). The CDR3 is 14 residues long. CDR3 bases: TGTGCCAGCAGTTCTCTCTCCGACACCGGGGAGCTGTTTTTT. Translated, it gives CASSSLSDTGELFF.

The chain links TRBV19 to TRBJ1-2; 9 bases match TRBD1. This CDR3 is 15 amino acids long. Looked up from germline, CDR1 is LNHDA and CDR2 is SQIVND (reference sequence). Losses at the gene ends were 4 bases for V and 6 bases for J; bases not matched to a gene: 9. CDR3 residues: CASSKNPGQGDGYTF. The CDR3 DNA follows: TGTGCCAGTAGTAAGAATCCGGGACAGGGCGATGGCTACACCTTC.

In this sample, this clone turned up a few times. This chain links TRBV4-2 with TRBJ2-1; 14 bases line up with TRBD2. Germline V gene sequence: CDR1 LGHNA, CDR2 YNFKEQ. V gave up 1 base and J gave up 8 bases; unmatched junction bases: 7. The CDR3 length is 17 residues. CDR3 sequence: CASSQGLAGGVVDEQFF. The CDR3 DNA sequence: TGTGCCAGCAGCCAAGGACTAGCGGGAGGGGTTGTCGATGAGCAGTTCTTC.

This chain uses TRBV11-2 with TRBJ2-1, with TRBD2 matching over 10 bases. V trimming: 5 bases; J trimming: 2 bases; junction bases outside the gene matches: 3. CDR1 is SGHAT, CDR2 FQNNGV, per germline. The CDR3 is made up of 15 amino acids. The CDR3 DNA reads TGTGCCAGCAGCCCCGGGACTAGCGCCTACAATGAGCAGTTCTTC. This translates into CASSPGTSAYNEQFF.

The chain has TRBV19 and TRBJ2-4, with D perhaps matching TRBD2 (6 bases). The CDR3 loop spans 15 amino acids. Looked up from germline, CDR1 is LNHDA and CDR2 is SQIVND (reference sequence). Trimming stripped 5 bases from V and 3 bases from J, with 14 bases between. CDR3 nucleotide sequence: TGTGCCAGTAGTCCTGCTCAGGGAGGCAAAAACATTCAGTACTTC. This translates into CASSPAQGGKNIQYF.

V usage is TRBV7-9 and J usage is TRBJ1-1; tentatively, D is TRBD1 (6 bases). Per germline, CDR1 SEHNR and CDR2 FQNEAQ (reference sequence). The CDR3 runs to 11 residues. V was clipped by 7 bases and J by 5 bases, with 8 bases between them. This CDR3 reads CASIRGTEAFF. For the CDR3, the DNA is TGTGCCAGCATCAGGGGAACTGAAGCTTTCTTT. Filled out from reference TRBV7-9 and TRBJ1-1, the complete variable domain reads DTGVSQNPRHKITKRGQNVTFRCDPISEHNRLYWYRQTLGQGPEFLTYFQNEAQLEKSRLLSDRFSAERPKGSFSTLEIQRTEQGDSAMYLCASIRGTEAFFGQGTRLTVV.

This clone came up a few times. The chain is built from TRBV10-3 and TRBJ2-7, with 7 bases identical to TRBD1. Trimming cost V 6 bases and J 0 bases; bases outside gene matches: 2. The CDR3 runs 13 residues. Germline loops: CDR1 ENHRY, CDR2 SYGVKD. CDR3 sequence (DNA): TGTGCCATCAGCCGGGACAGCTCCTACGAGCAGTACGTC. The encoded protein is CAISRDSSYEQYV.

The V and J genes are TRBV4-1 and TRBJ1-5, with a tentative D call TRBD1 (6 bases). This CDR3 contains 15 residues. The V end was cut by 2 bases, the J end by 4 bases, with 12 bases between. CDR1 is MGHRA, CDR2 YSYEKL, per germline. Written as DNA, the CDR3 is TGCGCCAGCAGCCAAATCGGGACACCGAATCAGCCCCAGCATTTT. Translating gives CASSQIGTPNQPQHF.

The chain carries TRBV7-2 and TRBJ1-2; 11 positions agree with TRBD1. This CDR3 is 18 amino acids long. Germline V gene sequence: CDR1 SGHTA, CDR2 FQGNSA. Trimming at V came to 5 bases and at J to 8 bases, leaving 19 bases not matched to a gene. The CDR3 spells CASSQKFYPGQGDGGYTF. In DNA, the CDR3 is TGTGCCAGCAGCCAAAAGTTCTATCCGGGACAGGGGGATGGGGGCTACACCTTC. Using reference TRBV7-2 and TRBJ1-2 for the parts outside the CDR3, the full variable domain is GAGVSQSPSNKVTEKGKDVELRCDPISGHTALYWYRQSLGQGLEFLIYFQGNSAPDKSGLPSDRFSAERTGGSVSTLTIQRTQQEDSAVYLCASSQKFYPGQGDGGYTFGSGTRLTVV.

This clone was seen only a few times. The chain couples TRBV7-9 to TRBJ1-3; D uncertain. CDR1 is SEHNR, CDR2 FQNEAQ, per germline (reference sequence). Trimming cost V 4 bases and J 0 bases, with 10 bases left between them. This CDR3 is 15 amino acids long. The CDR3 here is CASSSLPSSGNTIYF. CDR3 nucleotides: TGTGCCAGCAGCTCCCTGCCGAGCTCTGGAAACACCATATATTTT.

The chain recombines TRBV11-2 with TRBJ1-2; 8 bases are shared with TRBD1. Germline V lookup: CDR1 SGHAT, CDR2 FQNNGV. The CDR3 loop spans 13 amino acids. Germline trimming cut 3 bases from V and 7 bases from J; bases unmatched to any gene: 4. DNA for the CDR3: TGTGCCAGCAGCTTGGACAGGGACTCTGGCTACACCTTC. Translation: CASSLDRDSGYTF.

V gene TRBV28 combines with J gene TRBJ1-2, with a weak D call TRBD1 (5 bases). The CDR3 has 14 residues. Trimming shortened V by 4 bases and J by 2 bases, and 11 bases separated the two germline ends. CDR1 and CDR2 from the germline V gene are MDHEN and SYDVKM. As DNA, the CDR3 is TGTGCCAGCAGTTCCCCCCCAGGGAACTATGGCTACACCTTC. As protein: CASSSPPGNYGYTF.

The chain has TRBV6-6 and TRBJ2-2, with TRBD2 matching over 8 bases. CDR3 length: 16 residues. Per the germline V gene, CDR1 is MNHNY and CDR2 is SVGAGI (reference sequence). With 2 bases clipped from V and 7 bases from J, the junction kept 9 bases outside the gene matches. The DNA of the CDR3 is TGTGCCAGCAGTTACACTAGCGGTAAATCGCTCGGGGAGCTGTTTTTT. Translating gives CASSYTSGKSLGELFF.

The J gene is TRBJ1-1, the V gene TRBV19, with TRBD1 as a possible D gene (5 bases). Germline lookup yields CDR1 LNHDA and CDR2 SQIVND (reference sequence). Trimming stripped 6 bases from V and 3 bases from J, with 20 bases between. This CDR3 has 16 residues. CDR3 region: CASRVGYKGSDTEAFF. For the CDR3, the DNA is TGTGCCAGTAGGGTCGGTTATAAGGGGTCGGACACTGAAGCTTTCTTT.